This T cell receptor (beta chain) was found in a study of CD8 T cells in Susac syndrome. cDNA came from 0.5 to 1 ug RNA primed by random hexamers. TCRdb itself ran the immunoSEQ multiplex PCR reads through MiXCR, one entry per CDR3 protein. The sample shows around 160,000 distinct CDR3 sequences, just under 95% of them seen only once. The CDR3 is 14 residues long. Trimming left V 3 bases short and J 6 bases short, with 11 bases between. CDR1 and CDR2 (germline): MRHNA, SNTAGT. The rearrangement links TRBV6-4 to TRBJ2-2; D call uncertain. Specimen: CD4+ T cells from PBMCs. This receptor was identified in a human donor in good health. Here the CDR3 DNA reads TGTGCCAGCAGTGAAGTTTTGGGCTCCGGGGAGCTGTTTTTT. It yields the protein CASSEVLGSGELFF.